This T cell receptor (beta chain) was documented in a study of long-term antiretroviral therapy in people with HIV. Trimming cost V 5 bases and J 6 bases; bases outside gene matches: 8. This CDR3 contains 14 residues. Germline lookup yields CDR1 SGHTA and CDR2 FQGTGA. Points from the study as a whole: After ART, diversity increased yet remained lower than transplant donor controls. The study collected no data on ART adherence, viral resistance or therapy changes.

Comment on this clone: Its antigen remains unidentified.

Run at survey level, the immunoSEQ assay was version v3.0. This table comes from immunoSEQ multiplex PCR, and its TCRdb copy is limited to in-frame clones, with some not included. This table holds 35,000 or so clones, about 83% found once. HIV-positive participants all received treatment in the United States. This clonotype was obtained from a man between 18 and 35 years old with HIV. The chain couples TRBV7-3 to TRBJ2-7; 9 bases map to TRBD2. The sequencing here drew on unsorted PBMCs, taken 0.4 years before starting antiretroviral therapy. This chain's CDR3 is CASSGGAGGVEQYF. CDR3 nucleotides: TGTGCCAGCAGCGGAGGGGCGGGAGGGGTCGAGCAGTACTTC.